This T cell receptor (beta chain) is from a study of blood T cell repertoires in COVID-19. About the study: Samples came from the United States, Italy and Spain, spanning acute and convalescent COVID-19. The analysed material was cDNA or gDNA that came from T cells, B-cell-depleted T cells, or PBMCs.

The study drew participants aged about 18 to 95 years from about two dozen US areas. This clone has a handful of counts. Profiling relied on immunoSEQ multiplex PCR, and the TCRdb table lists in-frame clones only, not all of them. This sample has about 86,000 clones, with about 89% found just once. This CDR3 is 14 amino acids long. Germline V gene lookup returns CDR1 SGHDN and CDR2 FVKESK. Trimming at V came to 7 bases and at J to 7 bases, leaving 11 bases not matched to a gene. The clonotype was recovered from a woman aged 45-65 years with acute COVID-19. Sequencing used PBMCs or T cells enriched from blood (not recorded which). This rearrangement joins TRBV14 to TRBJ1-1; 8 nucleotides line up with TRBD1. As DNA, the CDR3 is TGTGCCAGCATCTACGACAGGGGATCACTTGAAGCTTTCTTT. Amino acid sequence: CASIYDRGSLEAFF.